Described below is a single TCR beta chain sequence and its context. Its antigen is undetermined. Expressed TCRB transcripts got sequenced, as all isolated RNA was reverse transcribed. TCRdb's copy holds only in-frame clones and misses some; the assay was immunoSEQ multiplex PCR. The table has under 900,000 clones, roughly a sixth seen once; the top ten hold about 0.02%. Markers CD45RO/CCR7/CD25/CD127/CD95/CD27 served to sort CD4+ naive, central memory, regulatory and stem cell-like memory cells. Germline CDR1 MNHEY, CDR2 SVGAGI. This CDR3 spans 12 amino acids. The V end lost 5 bases, the J end lost 6 bases, and 8 bases lay between the germline ends. The data originate from a study of beta chain features in type 1 diabetes. Notes on the study in general: Sequencing from cDNA could over-represent high-TCR-expressing cells.

Sequencing was carried out using naive CD4+ T cells from blood. This sequence joins TRBV6-5 and TRBJ1-5; no definite D call. The TCR comes from a woman aged 18-30 years in good health. The chain's CDR3 is CASSQAGQPQHF. The CDR3 DNA reads as TGTGCCAGCAGTCAAGCTGGTCAGCCCCAGCATTTT.